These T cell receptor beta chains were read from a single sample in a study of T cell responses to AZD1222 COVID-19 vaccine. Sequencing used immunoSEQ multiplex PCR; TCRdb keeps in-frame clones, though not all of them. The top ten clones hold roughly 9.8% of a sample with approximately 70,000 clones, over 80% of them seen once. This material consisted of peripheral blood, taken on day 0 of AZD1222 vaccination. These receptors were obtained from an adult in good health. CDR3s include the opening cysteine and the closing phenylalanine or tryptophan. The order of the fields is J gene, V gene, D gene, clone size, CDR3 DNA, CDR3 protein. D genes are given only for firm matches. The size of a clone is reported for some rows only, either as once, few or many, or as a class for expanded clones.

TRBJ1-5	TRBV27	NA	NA	TGTGCCAGCAGTTTCGCCGGTCAGCCCCAGCATTTT	CASSFAGQPQHF
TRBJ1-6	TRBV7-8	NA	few	TGTGCCAGCAGCTTAACGAGGTCGCGGAATTCACCCCTCCACTTT	CASSLTRSRNSPLHF
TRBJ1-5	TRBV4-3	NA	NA	TGCGCCAGCAGCCCCATTCTGGGGAGCAATCAGCCCCAGCATTTT	CASSPILGSNQPQHF
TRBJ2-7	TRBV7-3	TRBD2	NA	TGTGCCAGCAGCTTAAATGGGAGGGGTAGTGGAAGCGAGCAGTACTTC	CASSLNGRGSGSEQYF
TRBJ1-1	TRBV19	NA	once	TGTGCCAGTAGTCGAACTGCCGGCAGGGCAGGTAGAATCTTT	CASSRTAGRAGRIF
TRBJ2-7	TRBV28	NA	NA	TGTGCCAGCAGTTCGGGCGTCGACAAGCAGTACTTC	CASSSGVDKQYF
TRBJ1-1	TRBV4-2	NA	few	TGTGCCAGCAGCCACATCCGGGATTACATGAACACTGAAGCTTTCTTT	CASSHIRDYMNTEAFF
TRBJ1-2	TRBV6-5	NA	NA	TGTGCCAGCAGCTCAGGATGGATCCTTGGAGGCTACACCTTC	CASSSGWILGGYTF
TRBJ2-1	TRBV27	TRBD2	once	TGTGCCAGCAGTTTGGGCGGGAGACTAGCGGGGGGCCGGAGTGAGCAGTTCTTC	CASSLGGRLAGGRSEQFF
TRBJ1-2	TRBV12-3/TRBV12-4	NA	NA	TGTGCCAGCAGTTTGGGCAGAAACTATGGCTACACCTTC	CASSLGRNYGYTF